The 16 T cell receptor beta chains given below trace back to one sample, sequenced in a study of cytomegalovirus exposure and HLA in healthy donors. Profiling relied on immunoSEQ multiplex PCR, and the TCRdb table lists in-frame clones only, not all of them. This sample yields some 180,000 clones, of which approximately 89% are seen a single time; 7.2% belongs to the top ten. Sequencing was carried out using PBMCs. The origin of the receptors is a young man in good health and CMV-seropositive.

V gene TRBV30 combines with J gene TRBJ2-7, with 9 nucleotides matching TRBD2. The germline gives CDR1 GTSNPN, CDR2 SVGIG (reference sequence). V lost 0 bases, J lost 3 bases, and 9 bases stayed unmatched. The CDR3 loop spans 16 amino acids. Here the CDR3 reads CAWSVRRLAGLYEQYF. In nucleotides, the CDR3 is TGTGCCTGGAGTGTACGGCGGCTAGCGGGACTCTACGAGCAGTACTTC.

This clone was found once. This chain links TRBV5-8 with TRBJ1-2, with D tentatively TRBD1 (6 bases). The V gene lost 4 bases and the J gene lost 5 bases, with 18 bases spanning the gap. Germline-derived CDR1 and CDR2 are SGHTS and YDEGEE. The length of the CDR3 is 15 residues. CDR3 in amino acids: CASSLRGQRSYGYTF. For the CDR3, the DNA is TGTGCCAGCAGCCTCAGAGGACAGAGGTCTTATGGCTACACCTTC.

The V call is TRBV5-4, the J call TRBJ2-7; D is perhaps TRBD2 (5 bases). This CDR3 has 11 residues. Per the germline V gene, CDR1 is SGHNT and CDR2 is YYREEE (reference sequence). The germline V and J ends were trimmed by 2 bases and 6 bases, with 6 bases remaining between them. The CDR3 here is CASSFGVEQYF. CDR3 nucleotide sequence: TGTGCCAGCAGCTTCGGGGTCGAGCAGTACTTC. The full variable domain, with the rest looked up from reference TRBV5-4 and TRBJ2-7, is ETGVTQSPTHLIKTRGQQVTLRCSSQSGHNTVSWYQQALGQGPQFIFQYYREEENGRGNFPPRFSGLQFPNYSSELNVNALELDDSALYLCASSFGVEQYFGPGTRLTVT.

This chain joins TRBV11-2 and TRBJ2-2, with 9 bases lining up with TRBD2. Germline V gene sequence: CDR1 SGHAT, CDR2 FQNNGV. V dropped 5 bases and J dropped 3; count of bases not matched to a gene: 4. The CDR3 covers 15 residues. CDR3 coding DNA: TGTGCCAGCAGCCACTTAGCGGGAGACACCGGGGAGCTGTTTTTT. This encodes CASSHLAGDTGELFF.

The V and J genes are TRBV2 and TRBJ2-2, with a possible D match to TRBD2 (5 bases). This CDR3 has 15 amino acids. With 7 bases removed from V and 1 base from J, the gap between germline ends came to 13 bases. Germline CDR1 and CDR2: SNHLY and FYNNEI. The CDR3 region is CASKVGERNTGELFF. CDR3 DNA: TGTGCCAGCAAGGTGGGAGAGAGGAACACCGGGGAGCTGTTTTTT.

The chain has TRBV28 and TRBJ2-7, with 12 bases fitting TRBD2. V shed 2 bases, J shed 2 bases, and the junction held 4 bases outside the gene matches. The CDR3 extends over 16 amino acids. Germline assignment: CDR1 MDHEN and CDR2 SYDVKM. DNA for the CDR3: TGTGCCAGCAGTTTAGTCCTAGCGGGAGGGACCTACGAGCAGTACTTC. This codes for CASSLVLAGGTYEQYF. Variable domain in full (rest from reference TRBV28 and TRBJ2-7): DVKVTQSSRYLVKRTGEKVFLECVQDMDHENMFWYRQDPGLGLRLIYFSYDVKMKEKGDIPEGYSVSREKKERFSLILESASTNQTSMYLCASSLVLAGGTYEQYFGPGTRLTVT.

The rearrangement links TRBV5-1 to TRBJ1-3; no definite D call. The CDR3 is made up of 15 amino acids. CDR1 is SGHRS and CDR2 is YFSETQ in the germline V gene. Deletions cut 5 bases from V and 0 bases from J, with 12 bases between. The CDR3 sequence is CASSRTVSSGNTIYF. The CDR3 DNA sequence: TGCGCCAGCAGTCGAACGGTGAGCTCTGGAAACACCATATATTTT.

This chain uses TRBV27 with TRBJ2-2; possibly TRBD1 or TRBD2 for D (5 bases each). This CDR3 comprises 15 residues. Germline CDR1 MNHEY, CDR2 SMNVEV (reference sequence). Trimming stripped 2 bases from V and 3 bases from J, with 10 bases between. CDR3 in DNA: TGTGCCAGCAGTTTAGGTTCGGGACACACCGGGGAGCTGTTTTTT. As protein: CASSLGSGHTGELFF.

V is TRBV27 and J is TRBJ1-4; D gene unclear. The germline gives CDR1 MNHEY, CDR2 SMNVEV (reference sequence). V dropped 4 bases and J dropped 1 base, with 10 bases sitting between them. CDR3 size: 15 residues. As DNA, the CDR3 is TGTGCCAGCAGTTCCACTCGGGGAACTAATGAAAAACTGTTTTTT. Encoded protein: CASSSTRGTNEKLFF.

The chain joins TRBV30 to TRBJ1-2; TRBD1 aligns across 8 bases. Trimming at V came to 0 bases and at J to 7 bases, leaving 10 bases not matched to a gene. The germline V gene encodes CDR1 GTSNPN and CDR2 SVGIG (reference sequence). The length of the CDR3 is 15 residues. The CDR3 reads CAWSVLQGTGGGYTF. DNA of the CDR3: TGTGCCTGGAGTGTACTACAAGGGACAGGCGGTGGCTACACCTTC.

V is TRBV7-2 and J is TRBJ2-5; 11 bases fit TRBD2. Germline CDR1 and CDR2: SGHTA and FQGNSA. The ends lost 3 bases at V and 3 bases at J; junction bases unmatched: 0. The CDR3 totals 14 residues. The CDR3 coding sequence is TGTGCCAGCAGCTTGGGACTAGCGGAAGAGACCCAGTACTTC. It yields the protein CASSLGLAEETQYF.

The chain links TRBV9 to TRBJ1-1, with no clear D. CDR1 is SGDLS, CDR2 YYNGEE, per germline. The CDR3 sequence is 15 residues long. Deletions cut 3 bases from V and 1 base from J, with 13 bases between. The CDR3 region has the DNA TGTGCCAGCAGCGAACCTTCTAAGGAGAACACTGAAGCTTTCTTT. Residues: CASSEPSKENTEAFF.

The gene calls are TRBV19 and TRBJ1-2; no clear D gene. Germline lookup yields CDR1 LNHDA and CDR2 SQIVND (reference sequence). With 4 bases removed from V and 4 bases from J, the gap between germline ends came to 10 bases. This CDR3 contains 13 residues. CDR3 region: CASSRTELYGYTF. CDR3 nucleotides: TGTGCCAGTAGTAGGACGGAGCTCTATGGCTACACCTTC.

About this clone itself: This clone may be a read error of a much larger clone one base away. The V gene is TRBV11-3, the J gene TRBJ2-5, with unresolved D. In germline, CDR1 is SGHNT, CDR2 YENEEA. The CDR3 has 11 residues. V was pared by 1 base and J by 5 bases, with 2 bases between. The CDR3 protein is CASSLGETQYF. DNA of the CDR3: TGTGCCAGCAGCTTAGGGGAGACCCAGTACTTC.

The rearrangement uses TRBV5-6 and TRBJ1-4; weak D call: TRBD1 (6 bases). CDR1 is SGHDT and CDR2 is YYEEEE in the germline V gene. V lost 3 bases and J lost 6, with 18 bases in between. The CDR3 is 16 residues long. The CDR3 is CASSSRTGALDEKLFF. As DNA, the CDR3 is TGTGCCAGCAGCTCCAGAACGGGGGCGCTTGATGAAAAACTGTTTTTT.

The chain combines TRBV7-3 with TRBJ1-4; no clear D gene. This CDR3 contains 14 residues. Deletions cut 3 bases from V and 0 bases from J, with 5 bases between. Germline assignment: CDR1 SGHTA and CDR2 FQGTGA. The CDR3 region is CASSLSSTNEKLFF. CDR3 in DNA: TGTGCCAGCAGCTTGTCCTCAACTAATGAAAAACTGTTTTTT.